What follows describes a single T cell receptor (beta chain). This CDR3 spans 14 amino acids. The V gene's germline CDR1 is SGHKS and CDR2 YYEKEE (reference sequence). The V end lost 5 bases, the J end lost 5 bases, and 17 bases lay between the germline ends. Naive CD8 cells, CD45RO-negative and positively selected for CCR7, excluded terminally differentiated effector memory CD45RA+ cells. An approximately 200 ng quantity of DNA, 30,000 to 35,000 T cell genomes, went into the sorted-subset replicate PCRs. Only in-frame clones appear in the TCRdb table, and some are missing; sequencing was by immunoSEQ multiplex PCR. Among roughly 1,800,000 clones listed, about 94% were seen once. This record belongs to a study of shared clonotypes between healthy human individuals.

J is TRBJ2-7 and V is TRBV5-5, with D possibly TRBD1 on 5 matching bases. Sequencing was done on a sample of naive CD8+ T cells sorted from blood. The clonotype was recovered from a man aged 18 to 30 in good health. CDR3: CASRQTGGSDEQYF. In DNA, the CDR3 is TGTGCCAGCAGACAAACAGGCGGTAGTGACGAGCAGTACTTC.